The 22 T cell receptor beta chains listed next were all sequenced from one sample in a study of shared clonotypes between healthy human individuals. CD8 cells regarded as naive lacked CD45RO, were positively chosen for CCR7, and omitted terminally differentiated effector memory CD45RA+ cells. Here immunoSEQ multiplex PCR was the method, and the copy in TCRdb shows in-frame clones only, minus some. The sample lists some 2,100,000 clones, approximately 94% occurring once. What was sequenced was naive CD8+ T cells from PBMCs. The receptors shown here come from a man younger than 35 in good health. Some clones in this sample may be carry-over from other donors' samples.

This clone was observed once. The gene calls are TRBV6-5 and TRBJ1-2; D gene unclear. The V gene lost 0 bases and the J gene lost 4 bases, with 6 bases spanning the gap. The CDR3 spans 13 residues. CDR1 MNHEY and CDR2 SVGAGI come from the germline V gene. CDR3 bases: TGTGCCAGCAGTTACTCTCATTTCTATGGCTACACCTTC. Translated: CASSYSHFYGYTF.

Of note for this clone: Other DNA sequences in the sample encode the same CDR3. The chain joins TRBV11-2 to TRBJ2-1; 8 nucleotides line up with TRBD2. Losses at the gene ends were 1 base for V and 10 bases for J; bases not matched to a gene: 3. There are 13 residues in the CDR3. CDR1 is SGHAT, CDR2 FQNNGV, per germline. CDR3 nucleotide sequence: TGTGCCAGCAGCTTAGGGTTAGCGGGAGAGCAGTTCTTC. This sequence encodes CASSLGLAGEQFF.

The genes are TRBV28 and TRBJ2-7; unclear D gene. V was shortened by 3 bases and J by 3 bases, with 9 bases between the two germline ends. The CDR3 is 13 amino acids. Germline CDR1 and CDR2: MDHEN and SYDVKM. The CDR3 DNA sequence: TGTGCCAGCAGTTTTCAGGCAGTCTACGAGCAGTACTTC. This sequence encodes CASSFQAVYEQYF.

This chain links TRBV29-1 with TRBJ2-7, with D perhaps TRBD1 (6 bases). Looked up from germline, CDR1 is SQVTM and CDR2 is ANQGSEA. There are 15 residues in the CDR3. The V and J ends lost 5 bases and 3 bases respectively, with 20 bases between them. The CDR3 region has the DNA TGCAGCGTTTTGGGACCTCAGGGGCCCTTCTACGAGCAGTACTTC. It specifies CSVLGPQGPFYEQYF.

The V gene is TRBV27, the J gene TRBJ1-4; D is perhaps TRBD1 (5 bases). This CDR3 comprises 15 residues. V shed 3 bases and J shed 8 bases, with 16 bases lying between them. Germline loops: CDR1 MNHEY, CDR2 SMNVEV (reference sequence). The CDR3 DNA sequence: TGTGCCAGCAGTTTGATCGGGGGTACGGAAGAAAAACTGTTTTTT. Translated: CASSLIGGTEEKLFF.

The chain couples TRBV27 to TRBJ1-2; 10 bases map to TRBD1. The CDR3 extends over 16 amino acids. Per the germline V gene, CDR1 is MNHEY and CDR2 is SMNVEV (reference sequence). Losses at the gene ends were 0 bases for V and 4 bases for J; bases not matched to a gene: 5. As DNA, the CDR3 is TGTGCCAGCAGTTTATCCAGGACAGGGGGTAGCTATGGCTACACCTTC. As protein: CASSLSRTGGSYGYTF.

As concerns this clone: Different DNA sequences within this sample yield the same CDR3. The chain has TRBV7-3 and TRBJ2-6; D is undetermined. CDR3 length equals 15 residues. V was trimmed by 0 bases and J by 0 bases, leaving 3 bases between them. In germline, CDR1 is SGHTA, CDR2 FQGTGA. CDR3 protein: CASSLTGSGANVLTF. In DNA, the CDR3 is TGTGCCAGCAGCTTAACGGGCTCTGGGGCCAACGTCCTGACTTTC.

The rearrangement joins TRBV27 to TRBJ2-7; D possibly uses TRBD1 or TRBD2 (6 bases each). The CDR3 length is 15 residues. V dropped 3 bases and J dropped 2 bases, with 14 bases sitting between them. Looked up from germline, CDR1 is MNHEY and CDR2 is SMNVEV (reference sequence). The CDR3 loop reads CASSFNGGQTYEQYF. The CDR3 DNA is TGTGCCAGCAGTTTTAACGGGGGCCAAACCTACGAGCAGTACTTC.

With respect to this clone: This CDR3 is also generated by other DNA sequences in the sample. The V and J genes are TRBV6-1 and TRBJ2-7; D not certain. V dropped 1 base and J dropped 3 bases, with 4 bases sitting between them. Germline values: CDR1 MNHNS, CDR2 SASEGT. The length of the CDR3 is 12 residues. DNA for the CDR3: TGTGCCAGCAGTGAAGGAAGCTACGAGCAGTACTTC. This encodes CASSEGSYEQYF.

This sequence joins TRBV2 and TRBJ1-2, with 7 nucleotides matching TRBD1. Unmatched junction bases numbered 3, after V lost 8 bases and J lost 3 bases. The CDR3 loop spans 12 amino acids. From germline, CDR1 is SNHLY and CDR2 FYNNEI. The CDR3 bases are TGTGCCAGCTTTGACAGGGACTATGGCTACACCTTC. This gives the protein CASFDRDYGYTF.

This chain links TRBV6-1 with TRBJ1-2; no reliable D call. The ends were cut back, 6 bases at V and 4 bases at J, with 15 bases in the middle. CDR3 length equals 14 residues. Germline lookup yields CDR1 MNHNS and CDR2 SASEGT. The CDR3 DNA is TGTGCCAGCAGATCTAGGGCCGCGGGCTATGGCTACACCTTC. Its translation: CASRSRAAGYGYTF.

This clone was seen only a few times. The CDR3 region is CASSLPTGLYNQPQHF. The CDR3 DNA follows: TGTGCCAGCAGCCTCCCCACGGGTTTGTACAATCAGCCCCAGCATTTT. This chain links TRBV28 with TRBJ1-5; no reliable D call. CDR1 is MDHEN and CDR2 is SYDVKM in the germline V gene. V lost 6 bases and J 3 bases, leaving 18 bases between the germline ends. The CDR3 length is 16 residues.

The chain carries TRBV27 and TRBJ1-1; D remains unclear. CDR3 length: 13 amino acids. Deletions cut 6 bases from V and 5 bases from J, with 13 bases between. Germline V CDR1 and CDR2: MNHEY, SMNVEV (reference sequence). CDR3 in amino acids: CASRLIGRTEAFF. For the CDR3, the DNA is TGTGCCAGCAGACTAATAGGACGGACTGAAGCTTTCTTT.

This clone was detected only once. V gene TRBV2 combines with J gene TRBJ2-1; D is ambiguous. Trimming removed 11 bases at V and 9 bases at J, with 14 bases between. From germline, CDR1 is SNHLY and CDR2 FYNNEI. The CDR3 is 11 amino acids. The CDR3 region has the DNA TGTGCCCGTTCTAGTAACCGTGAGCAGTTCTTC. This codes for CARSSNREQFF.

This clone showed up just once. The gene calls are TRBV6-5 and TRBJ2-1, with D unclear. Germline V lookup: CDR1 MNHEY, CDR2 SVGAGI. The CDR3 contains 15 residues. The V end was cut by 0 bases, the J end by 8 bases, with 14 bases between. The chain's CDR3 is CASSYSAEPRDEQFF. The DNA for the CDR3 is TGTGCCAGCAGTTACTCTGCGGAGCCCCGCGATGAGCAGTTCTTC.

This clone was found once. This chain connects TRBV7-8 to TRBJ2-7; 10 nucleotides align to TRBD2. The CDR3 consists of 15 residues. Germline CDR1 reads SGHVS; CDR2 reads FQNEAQ. V was clipped by 4 bases and J by 0 bases; unmatched bases: 3. CDR3 protein: CASSYSGRPSYEQYF. CDR3 bases: TGTGCCAGCAGCTATAGCGGGAGGCCCTCCTACGAGCAGTACTTC.

The CDR3, as DNA: TGTGCCAGCAGCCCAGGGGGGGAGCACGGGTACGAGCAGTACTTC. Its translation: CASSPGGEHGYEQYF. This chain connects TRBV9 to TRBJ2-7; D assignment may be TRBD1 or TRBD2 (7 bases each). Germline CDR1 SGDLS, CDR2 YYNGEE. The length of the CDR3 is 15 residues. The germline V and J ends were trimmed by 4 bases and 4 bases, with 18 bases remaining between them.

The CDR3 DNA reads TGTGCCAGCAGTTTATACGGTAACTATGGCTACACCTTC. Translating gives CASSLYGNYGYTF. The chain combines TRBV27 with TRBJ1-2; the D is unclear. The CDR3 loop spans 13 amino acids. Trimming took 1 base from V and 1 from J, leaving 4 bases between them. Germline V gene lookup returns CDR1 MNHEY and CDR2 SMNVEV (reference sequence).

The chain carries TRBV5-6 and TRBJ1-1; 9 bases map to TRBD1. Germline assignment: CDR1 SGHDT and CDR2 YYEEEE. V lost 0 bases to trimming and J lost 8 bases; unmatched junction nucleotides: 8. CDR3 size: 15 residues. The CDR3: CASSLEQGARAEAFF. The CDR3 nucleotides read TGTGCCAGCAGCTTGGAACAGGGGGCAAGGGCCGAAGCTTTCTTT.

The chain recombines TRBV7-9 with TRBJ2-1; TRBD2 agrees at 9 bases. The CDR3 has 15 residues. The V gene end was trimmed by 4 bases and the J gene end by 4 bases; junction bases not matched to a gene: 5. Germline CDR1 reads SEHNR; CDR2 reads FQNEAQ (reference sequence). For the CDR3, the DNA is TGTGCCAGCAGCTCTGGACTAGCGAGATACAATGAGCAGTTCTTC. Its protein product is CASSSGLARYNEQFF.

This clone has a single count. This rearrangement joins TRBV13 to TRBJ2-6; no clear D gene. Deletions cut 5 bases from V and 0 bases from J, with 20 bases between. This CDR3 has 19 residues. CDR1 and CDR2 (germline): PRHDT, FYEKMQ (reference sequence). The CDR3 sequence: CASSHQTPTRSSGANVLTF. DNA of the CDR3: TGTGCCAGCAGCCATCAAACACCGACGAGGAGCTCTGGGGCCAACGTCCTGACTTTC. Together with reference TRBV13 and TRBJ2-6, the CDR3 gives the full variable domain: AAGVIQSPRHLIKEKRETATLKCYPIPRHDTVYWYQQGPGQDPQFLISFYEKMQSDKGSIPDRFSAQQFSDYHSELNMSSLELGDSALYFCASSHQTPTRSSGANVLTFGAGSRLTVL.

To note about this clone: Distinct nucleotide sequences in the sample also encode this CDR3. The chain is built from TRBV27 and TRBJ2-7; no definite D call. CDR1 is MNHEY and CDR2 is SMNVEV in the germline V gene (reference sequence). CDR3 length: 13 residues. V was shortened by 0 bases and J by 5 bases, with 8 bases between the two germline ends. The CDR3 reads CASSLSQGNEQYF. The CDR3 nucleotides are TGTGCCAGCAGTTTATCGCAAGGGAACGAGCAGTACTTC.